This TCR beta chain was sequenced for a study of cytomegalovirus exposure and HLA in healthy donors. Data came from immunoSEQ multiplex PCR; TCRdb stores just in-frame clones and leaves some out. The sample yields hundreds of thousands of clones, roughly 88% seen once. V lost 0 bases to trimming and J lost 5 bases, with 13 bases between them. Germline assignment: CDR1 SGDLS and CDR2 YYNGEE. The CDR3 spans 15 residues. This TCR derives from a woman aged 18-35 years in good health and CMV-seronegative. The V and J genes are TRBV9 and TRBJ2-3, with a possible D match to TRBD2 (5 bases). The material sequenced was PBMCs. This CDR3 is CASSVATGNRDTQYF. In nucleotides, the CDR3 is TGTGCCAGCAGCGTAGCTACGGGAAACAGAGATACGCAGTATTTT.